The clone carrying this TCR beta chain was observed a handful of times. The antigen is undetermined. The data derive from a study of regulatory T cells in long-lasting Graves disease. Described time point: newly diagnosed GD, antithyroid drugs for less than 3 months. The TCR library was made from RNA that had been extracted from PBMCs in TRIzol. Study-level points and caveats: Favored usage of TRBV28, TRBJ1-2 and TRBJ2-5 was recorded in persistent disease.

The CDR3 is made up of 13 amino acids. Germline values: CDR1 SGHTS, CDR2 YDEGEE. Trimming left V 2 bases short and J 7 bases short, with 10 bases between. Assembly of TCR beta libraries relied on iRepertoire HTBI primers together with Arm-PCR of CDR3 regions. One entry per CDR3 protein, called by TCRdb with MiXCR from the multiplex PCR reads. Here the sample spans roughly 610,000 distinct CDR3 sequences, about 15% being singletons. In addition, the sample was reused for a study of T cells in Graves' hyperthyroidism and ophthalmopathy. This second study notes: The diagnostic basis comprised clinical symptoms, serum thyroxine and TRAb, thyroid ultrasound and orbital computed tomography. A set of HTBI primers served as the primers for a first-round RT-PCR of the TCR CDR3. Ophthalmopathy prediction by the model preceded onset by a median approximately 6.9 months.

The source was peripheral blood mononuclear cells (PBMCs), collected at new diagnosis, from a patient treated with antithyroid drugs. This receptor was identified in a woman in her 30s with Graves disease. This chain uses TRBV5-8 with TRBJ2-1; D remains unclear. DNA of the CDR3: TGTGCCAGCAGCTTTCGGGCTGGGAATGAGCAGTTCTTC. This sequence encodes CASSFRAGNEQFF.